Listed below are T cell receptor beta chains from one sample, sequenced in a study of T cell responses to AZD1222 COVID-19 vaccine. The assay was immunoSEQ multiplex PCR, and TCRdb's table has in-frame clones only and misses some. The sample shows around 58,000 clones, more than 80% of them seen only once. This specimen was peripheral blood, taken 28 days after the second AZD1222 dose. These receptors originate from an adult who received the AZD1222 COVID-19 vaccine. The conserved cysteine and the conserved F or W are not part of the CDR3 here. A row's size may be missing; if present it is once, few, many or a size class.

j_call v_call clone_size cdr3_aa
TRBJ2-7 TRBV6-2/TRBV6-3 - ASSLIAGRYEQY
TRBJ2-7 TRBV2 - ASSEGRAYEQY
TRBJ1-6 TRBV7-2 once ASSLVPGSANSPLH
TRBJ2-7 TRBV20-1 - SARDYYEQY
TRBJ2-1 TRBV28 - ASSFQGATGQF
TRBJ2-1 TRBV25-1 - ASSGAGTGSNEQF
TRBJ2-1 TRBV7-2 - ASSKGLAGGGLGYNEQF
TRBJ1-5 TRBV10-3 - AISESGQPQH
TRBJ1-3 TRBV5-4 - ASSLVGAGNTIY
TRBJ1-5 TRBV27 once ASSLGNQPGGQPQH
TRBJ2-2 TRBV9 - ASSVVGSGNTGELF
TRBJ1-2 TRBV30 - AWSRDRLGYT
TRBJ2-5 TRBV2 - ASSELGVGQETQY
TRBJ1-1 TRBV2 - ASSVSLVTEAF